The present entry profiles one T cell receptor (beta chain) with its context. TCRdb's copy holds only in-frame clones and misses some; the assay was immunoSEQ multiplex PCR. The sample shows around 40,000 clones, about 92% of them seen only once. CDR1 SEHNR and CDR2 FQNEAQ come from the germline V gene (reference sequence). J was trimmed by 3 bases and V by 5 bases; bases with no gene match: 6. This CDR3 has 16 amino acids. The sample is drawn from a study of OX40 agonist ivuxolimab in advanced cancers. Whole-study context: Hepatocellular carcinoma, melanoma, renal cell or head and neck cancer affected the dose-escalation patients. Males comprised 82.7% of the group, whose mean age was around 62 years (range roughly 23 to 80).

The source material was CD4+ or CD8+ T cells sorted from blood, sampled in a trial of the OX40 agonist ivuxolimab. This chain links TRBV7-9 with TRBJ2-1; 11 positions agree with TRBD2. This sequence originates from an adult with an advanced solid tumor such as melanoma, head and neck, liver or kidney cancer. CDR3 loop: CASSPTSGRGYNEQFF. In DNA form, the CDR3 reads TGTGCCAGCAGCCCAACTAGCGGGAGAGGCTACAATGAGCAGTTCTTC. Filled out from reference TRBV7-9 and TRBJ2-1, the complete variable domain reads DTGVSQNPRHKITKRGQNVTFRCDPISEHNRLYWYRQTLGQGPEFLTYFQNEAQLEKSRLLSDRFSAERPKGSFSTLEIQRTEQGDSAMYLCASSPTSGRGYNEQFFGPGTRLTVL.